Below, one T cell receptor beta chain is given with its context. Its matching antigen is unknown. TRB cDNA libraries were made by UMI-labeled 5' RACE. TCRdb re-called the 5' RACE reads; every CDR3 protein appears as one record, without DNA. The table lists around 50,000 distinct CDR3 sequences. Within the CD8+ T cell compartment, naive cells were CD45RO-CCR7+CD27+CD95-. This CDR3 contains 14 residues. In germline, CDR1 is SQVTM, CDR2 ANQGSEA. These data originate in a study of CXCR3-negative and CXCR3-positive naive CD8 T cells. For the study at large: A total of 120 million to 150 million TRB reads was generated, with about 1.5 +/- 0.3 million per library. General study results and limits: Naive subsets expressed similar surface CD5; TRB CDR3 features served to infer TCR strength.

This receptor was obtained from a human donor in good health. Some clones in this sample may be carry-over from other donors' samples. The sample was naive CXCR3- CD8+ T cells from blood. Noted subset: CD45RO-CCR7+CD27+CD95- naive CD8+ T cells lacking CXCR3 (TNR3-). The chain carries TRBV29-1 and TRBJ2-2; as DNA is missing, the TRBD1 call by TCRdb cannot be tested. CDR3: CSVERGRESGELFF.